This entry concerns a single T cell receptor (beta chain). This specimen comes from a study of T cell changes during pregnancy in multiple sclerosis. The CDR3 is 12 residues long. Looked up from germline, CDR1 is MNHEY and CDR2 is SVGAGI. V gave up 6 bases and J gave up 6 bases, with 12 bases separating them. Libraries were prepared by immunoSEQ multiplex PCR; TCRdb keeps only in-frame clonotypes and omits some of them. Altogether 50,000 to 55,000 clones are present, approximately 90% being singletons, with the ten largest covering 0.39%. The receptor was isolated from a female donor with multiple sclerosis, enrolled in a pregnancy study. The rearrangement uses TRBV6-5 and TRBJ2-7; tentatively, D is TRBD1 (5 bases). The specimen comprised CD4+ T cells from peripheral blood mononuclear cells, sampled after pregnancy. The DNA of the CDR3 is TGTGCCAGCAGACAGGTCGGCTCCGAGCAGTACTTC. Translated: CASRQVGSEQYF.